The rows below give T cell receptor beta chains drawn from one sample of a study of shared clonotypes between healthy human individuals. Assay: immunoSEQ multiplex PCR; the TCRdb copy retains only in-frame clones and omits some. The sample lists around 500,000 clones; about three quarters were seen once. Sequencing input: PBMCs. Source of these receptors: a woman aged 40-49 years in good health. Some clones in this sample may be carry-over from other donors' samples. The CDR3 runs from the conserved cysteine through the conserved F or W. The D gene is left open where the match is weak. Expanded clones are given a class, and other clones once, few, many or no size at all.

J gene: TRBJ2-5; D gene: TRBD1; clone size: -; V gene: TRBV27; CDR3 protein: CASSSWDRGETQYF; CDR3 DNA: TGTGCCAGCAGTTCCTGGGACAGGGGGGAGACCCAGTACTTC
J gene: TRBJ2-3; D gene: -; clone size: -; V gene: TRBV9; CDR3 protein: CASSVATDTQYF; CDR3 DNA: TGTGCCAGCAGCGTAGCTACAGATACGCAGTATTTT
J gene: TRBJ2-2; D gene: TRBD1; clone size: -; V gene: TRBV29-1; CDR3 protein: CSVTGQGVGTGELFF; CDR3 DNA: TGCAGCGTCACCGGACAGGGAGTAGGTACCGGGGAGCTGTTTTTT
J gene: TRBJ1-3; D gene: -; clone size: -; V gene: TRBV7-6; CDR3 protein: CASSVDNPSGNTIYF; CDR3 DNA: TGTGCCAGCAGCGTGGACAACCCCTCTGGAAACACCATATATTTT
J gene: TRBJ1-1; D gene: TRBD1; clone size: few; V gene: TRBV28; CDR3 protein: CASRRTGLSTEAFF; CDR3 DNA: TGTGCCAGCAGAAGGACAGGGCTGAGCACTGAAGCTTTCTTT
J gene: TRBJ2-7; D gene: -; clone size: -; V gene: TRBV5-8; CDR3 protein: CASSKGFTRGEQYF; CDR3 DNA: TGTGCCAGCAGCAAAGGGTTCACCAGGGGCGAGCAGTACTTC
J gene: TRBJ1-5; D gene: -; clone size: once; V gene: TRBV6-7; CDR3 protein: CATWAPNQPQHF; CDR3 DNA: TGTGCCACCTGGGCCCCTAATCAGCCCCAGCATTTT
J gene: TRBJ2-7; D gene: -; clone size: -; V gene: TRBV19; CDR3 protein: CASSVDWSSYEQYF; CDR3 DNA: TGTGCCAGTAGTGTGGACTGGAGCTCCTACGAGCAGTACTTC
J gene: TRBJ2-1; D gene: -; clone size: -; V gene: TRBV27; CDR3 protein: CASSYSGAYNEQFF; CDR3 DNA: TGTGCCAGCAGTTATAGCGGTGCATACAATGAGCAGTTCTTC
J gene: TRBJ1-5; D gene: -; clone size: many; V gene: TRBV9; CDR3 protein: CASSVDEGQPQHF; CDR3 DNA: TGTGCCAGCAGCGTAGATGAGGGTCAGCCCCAGCATTTT
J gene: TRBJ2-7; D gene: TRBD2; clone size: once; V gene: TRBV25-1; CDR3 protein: CASSEFGSGSNEQYF; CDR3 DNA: TGTGCCAGCAGTGAATTTGGTAGCGGGAGCAACGAGCAGTACTTC
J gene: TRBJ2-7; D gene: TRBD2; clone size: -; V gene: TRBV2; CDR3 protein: CASSEGPLAGAYEQYF; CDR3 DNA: TGTGCCAGCAGTGAAGGCCCCCTAGCGGGTGCCTACGAGCAGTACTTC
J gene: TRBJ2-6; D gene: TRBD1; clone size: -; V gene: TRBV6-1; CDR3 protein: CASSGDRSSGANVLTF; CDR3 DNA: TGTGCCAGCAGTGGGGACAGATCCTCTGGGGCCAACGTCCTGACTTTC
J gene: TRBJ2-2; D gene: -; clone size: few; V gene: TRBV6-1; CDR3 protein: CASSVPYAGELFF; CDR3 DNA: TGTGCCAGCAGTGTACCGTACGCCGGGGAGCTGTTTTTT
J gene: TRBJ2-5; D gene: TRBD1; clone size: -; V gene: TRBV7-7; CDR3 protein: CASSVDRVGETQYF; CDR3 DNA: TGTGCCAGCAGCGTTGACAGGGTTGGGGAGACCCAGTACTTC
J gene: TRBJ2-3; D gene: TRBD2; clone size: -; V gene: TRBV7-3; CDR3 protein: CASSLAGAEDTQYF; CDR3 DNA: TGTGCCAGCAGCTTAGCGGGAGCGGAAGATACGCAGTATTTT
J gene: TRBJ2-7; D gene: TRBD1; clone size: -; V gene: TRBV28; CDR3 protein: CASTVRDSSSYEQYF; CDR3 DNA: TGTGCCAGCACCGTCCGGGACAGCAGCTCCTACGAGCAGTACTTC
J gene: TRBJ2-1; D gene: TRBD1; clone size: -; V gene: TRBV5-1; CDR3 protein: CASSLGQGAHIEQFF; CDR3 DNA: TGCGCCAGCAGCTTGGGGCAGGGGGCGCATATTGAGCAGTTCTTC
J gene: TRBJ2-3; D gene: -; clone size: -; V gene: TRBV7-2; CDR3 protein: CASSLVGSNTDTQYF; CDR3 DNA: TGTGCCAGCAGCTTAGTGGGCAGCAACACAGATACGCAGTATTTT
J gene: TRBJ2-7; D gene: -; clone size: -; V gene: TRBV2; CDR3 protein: CASGGMKTTYEQYF; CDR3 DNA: TGTGCCAGCGGGGGCATGAAGACAACCTACGAGCAGTACTTC
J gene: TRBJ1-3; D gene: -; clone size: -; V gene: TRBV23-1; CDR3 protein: CAPFSPTSGNTIYF; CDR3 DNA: TGCGCCCCCTTCAGCCCGACCTCTGGAAACACCATATATTTT
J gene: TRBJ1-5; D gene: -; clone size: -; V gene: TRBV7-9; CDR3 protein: CASSPKGLSSNQPQHF; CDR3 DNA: TGTGCCAGCAGCCCGAAGGGGCTAAGCAGCAATCAGCCCCAGCATTTT
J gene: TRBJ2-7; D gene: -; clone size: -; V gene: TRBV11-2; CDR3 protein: CASSFMGATYEQYF; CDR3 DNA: TGTGCCAGCAGCTTTATGGGGGCGACCTACGAGCAGTACTTC
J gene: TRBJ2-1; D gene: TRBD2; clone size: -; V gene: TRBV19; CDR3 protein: CASSTPLSGRAYNEQFF; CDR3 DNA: TGTGCCAGTAGTACCCCTTTGAGCGGGAGGGCCTACAATGAGCAGTTCTTC
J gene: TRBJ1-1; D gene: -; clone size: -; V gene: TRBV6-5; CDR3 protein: CASSYYREFNTEAFF; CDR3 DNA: TGTGCCAGCAGTTATTACAGGGAGTTTAACACTGAAGCTTTCTTT
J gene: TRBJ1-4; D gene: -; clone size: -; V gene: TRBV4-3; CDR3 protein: CASSQDGRSSNEKLFF; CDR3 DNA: TGCGCCAGCAGCCAAGATGGACGGAGCAGTAATGAAAAACTGTTTTTT
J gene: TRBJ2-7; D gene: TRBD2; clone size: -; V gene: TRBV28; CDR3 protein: CASSLVLAGHEQYF; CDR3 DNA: TGTGCCAGCAGTTTAGTATTAGCGGGTCACGAGCAGTACTTC
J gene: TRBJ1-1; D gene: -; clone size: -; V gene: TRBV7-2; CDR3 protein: CASSLVVRNTEAFF; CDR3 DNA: TGTGCCAGCAGCCTTGTTGTACGCAACACTGAAGCTTTCTTT